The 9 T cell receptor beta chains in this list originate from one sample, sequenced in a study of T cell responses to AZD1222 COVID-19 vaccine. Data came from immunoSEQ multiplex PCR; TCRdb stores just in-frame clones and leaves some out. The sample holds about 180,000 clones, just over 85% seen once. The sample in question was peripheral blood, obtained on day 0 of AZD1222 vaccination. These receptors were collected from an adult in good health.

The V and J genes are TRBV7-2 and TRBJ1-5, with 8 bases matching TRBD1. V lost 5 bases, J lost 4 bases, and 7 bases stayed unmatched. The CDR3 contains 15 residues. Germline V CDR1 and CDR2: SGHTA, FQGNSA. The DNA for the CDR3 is TGTGCCAGCAGCCTAGGACAGGGACTGAATCAGCCCCAGCATTTT. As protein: CASSLGQGLNQPQHF.

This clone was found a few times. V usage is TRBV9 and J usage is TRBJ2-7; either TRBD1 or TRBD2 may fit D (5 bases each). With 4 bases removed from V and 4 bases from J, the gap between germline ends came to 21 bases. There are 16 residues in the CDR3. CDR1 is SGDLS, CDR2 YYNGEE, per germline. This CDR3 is CASSPRDRGVAYEQYF. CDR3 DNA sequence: TGTGCCAGCAGCCCCCGAGATCGAGGGGTTGCATACGAGCAGTACTTC.

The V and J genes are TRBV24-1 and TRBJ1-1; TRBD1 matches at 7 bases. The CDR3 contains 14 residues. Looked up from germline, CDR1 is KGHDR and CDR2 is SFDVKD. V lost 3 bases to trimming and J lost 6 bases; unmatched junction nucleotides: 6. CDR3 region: CATSDTGQDPEAFF. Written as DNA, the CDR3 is TGTGCCACCAGTGATACAGGACAGGACCCTGAAGCTTTCTTT.

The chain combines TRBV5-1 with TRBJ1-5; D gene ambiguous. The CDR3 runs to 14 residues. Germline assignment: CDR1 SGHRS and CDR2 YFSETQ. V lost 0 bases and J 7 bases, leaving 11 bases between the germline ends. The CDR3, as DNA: TGCGCCAGCAGCTTGGGGGTGCCCGGCCAGCCCCAGCATTTT. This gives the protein CASSLGVPGQPQHF.

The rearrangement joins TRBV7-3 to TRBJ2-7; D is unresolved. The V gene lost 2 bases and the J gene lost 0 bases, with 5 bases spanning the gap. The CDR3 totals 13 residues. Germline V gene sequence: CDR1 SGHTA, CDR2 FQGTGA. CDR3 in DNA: TGTGCCAGCAGCTTAGGTGTCTCCTACGAGCAGTACTTC. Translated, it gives CASSLGVSYEQYF.

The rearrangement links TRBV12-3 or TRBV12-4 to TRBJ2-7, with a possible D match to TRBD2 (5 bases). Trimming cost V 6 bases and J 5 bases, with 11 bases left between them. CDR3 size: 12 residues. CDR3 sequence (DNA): TGTGCCAGCAGGGCGGACTTGCACGAGCAGTACTTC. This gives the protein CASRADLHEQYF.

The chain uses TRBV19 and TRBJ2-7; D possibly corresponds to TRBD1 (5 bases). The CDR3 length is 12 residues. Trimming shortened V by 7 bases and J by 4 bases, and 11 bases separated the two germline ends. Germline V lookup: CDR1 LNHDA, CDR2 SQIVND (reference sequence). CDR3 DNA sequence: TGTGCCAGTATACCAGGGATTTACGAGCAGTACTTC. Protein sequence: CASIPGIYEQYF.

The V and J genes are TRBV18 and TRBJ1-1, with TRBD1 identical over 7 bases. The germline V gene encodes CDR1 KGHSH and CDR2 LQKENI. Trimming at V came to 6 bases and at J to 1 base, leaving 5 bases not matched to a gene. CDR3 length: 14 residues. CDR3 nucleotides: TGTGCCAGCTCGTACGGACAGGAGAACACTGAAGCTTTCTTT. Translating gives CASSYGQENTEAFF.

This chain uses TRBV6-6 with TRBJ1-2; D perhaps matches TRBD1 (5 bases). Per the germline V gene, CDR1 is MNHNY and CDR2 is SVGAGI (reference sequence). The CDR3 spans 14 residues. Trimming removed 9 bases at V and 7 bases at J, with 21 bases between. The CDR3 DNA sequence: TGTGCCAGTTCCGACCTGGGGGGAGAAGGTGGCTACACCTTC. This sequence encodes CASSDLGGEGGYTF.